Each of the 26 T cell receptor beta chains below was sequenced from the same sample in a study of blood T cell repertoires in COVID-19. Assay used: immunoSEQ multiplex PCR; TCRdb lists only in-frame clones, some missing. This repertoire shows about 250,000 clones, roughly 82% found once; its top ten account for under 5.5%. Material: peripheral blood. Receptors were obtained from a woman older than 75 with active or convalescent COVID-19.

The rearrangement joins TRBV2 to TRBJ2-1; tentative D call: TRBD2 (7 bases). V was shortened by 5 bases and J by 15 bases, with 17 bases between the two germline ends. The CDR3 is made up of 12 amino acids. Germline values: CDR1 SNHLY, CDR2 FYNNEI. The CDR3 sequence: CASSSGGGGRFF. The DNA of the CDR3 is TGTGCCAGCAGTTCCGGAGGGGGGGGCCGGTTCTTC.

DNA for the CDR3: TGTGCCAGCAGCTTGGTTGGTGGCAGCTCCTACGAGCAGTACTTC. Translation gives CASSLVGGSSYEQYF. The J gene is TRBJ2-7, the V gene TRBV5-6, with unresolved D. With 0 bases removed from V and 0 bases from J, the gap between germline ends came to 10 bases. The CDR3 spans 15 residues. CDR1 SGHDT and CDR2 YYEEEE come from the germline V gene.

The chain couples TRBV18 to TRBJ1-2; 7 nucleotides line up with TRBD1. Unmatched junction bases numbered 4, after V lost 0 bases and J lost 6 bases. This CDR3 has 14 residues. Germline V CDR1 and CDR2: KGHSH, LQKENI. CDR3 amino acids: CASSPPGTANGYTF. The CDR3, as DNA: TGTGCCAGCTCACCACCGGGGACAGCAAATGGCTACACCTTC.

The rearrangement uses TRBV3-1 (or the pseudogene TRBV3-2) and TRBJ1-4; D uncertain. Between the trimmed V and J ends, which lost 3 bases and 8 bases, there was a span of 10 bases. CDR1 LGHDT and CDR2 YNNKEL come from the germline V gene (reference sequence). The length of the CDR3 is 13 residues. CDR3 DNA: TGTGCCAGCAGCCACCGAATGGAGGAAAAACTGTTTTTT. It yields the protein CASSHRMEEKLFF.

The V call is TRBV2, the J call TRBJ2-7; TRBD1 might be the D (6 bases). This CDR3 is 15 amino acids long. Per the germline V gene, CDR1 is SNHLY and CDR2 is FYNNEI. With 6 bases removed from V and 1 base from J, the gap between germline ends came to 16 bases. The CDR3 is CASRMDRSDSYEQYF. The CDR3 region has the DNA TGTGCCAGCAGGATGGACAGATCCGATTCCTACGAGCAGTACTTC.

This chain links TRBV5-1 with TRBJ1-1; no reliable D call. Germline CDR1 reads SGHRS; CDR2 reads YFSETQ. The CDR3 runs to 15 residues. The germline V and J ends were trimmed by 0 bases and 1 base, with 10 bases remaining between them. CDR3 region: CASSLAGETNTEAFF. Here the CDR3 DNA reads TGCGCCAGCAGCTTGGCCGGGGAGACGAACACTGAAGCTTTCTTT.

The chain couples TRBV19 to TRBJ1-2; D unresolved. CDR3 length: 14 residues. Between the trimmed V and J ends, which lost 4 bases and 2 bases, there was a span of 11 bases. Germline V gene sequence: CDR1 LNHDA, CDR2 SQIVND (reference sequence). The chain's CDR3 is CASSTTTENYGYTF. Written as DNA, the CDR3 is TGTGCCAGTAGTACGACGACGGAGAACTATGGCTACACCTTC.

This clone has only a few counts. This chain connects TRBV28 to TRBJ1-2; D is unclear. Trimming shortened V by 6 bases and J by 8 bases, and 13 bases separated the two germline ends. CDR1 MDHEN and CDR2 SYDVKM come from the germline V gene. This CDR3 spans 12 amino acids. The CDR3 nucleotides read TGTGCCAGCAGCCCGGTCGGGTTCGGCTACACCTTC. This encodes CASSPVGFGYTF.

The rearrangement uses TRBV24-1 and TRBJ2-1; TRBD2 agrees at 15 bases. The trim removed 3 bases at V and 12 bases at J, leaving 8 bases unmatched. The CDR3 consists of 16 residues. Germline V CDR1 and CDR2: KGHDR, SFDVKD. This CDR3 reads CATSDPGLAGGGGQFF. CDR3 nucleotide sequence: TGTGCCACCAGTGATCCGGGACTAGCGGGGGGAGGTGGGCAGTTCTTC.

V is TRBV10-1 and J is TRBJ1-1; D unresolved. Per the germline V gene, CDR1 is WNHNN and CDR2 is SYGVQD (reference sequence). Trimming stripped 2 bases from V and 5 bases from J, with 15 bases between. The CDR3 runs 15 residues. CDR3 nucleotides: TGCGCCAGCAGTGAGATCGGGGAGGGAAGGACTGAAGCTTTCTTT. This translates into CASSEIGEGRTEAFF.

The chain joins TRBV9 to TRBJ2-1; TRBD2 agrees at 8 bases. Unmatched junction bases numbered 4, after V lost 0 bases and J lost 2 bases. The CDR3 has 16 residues. From germline, CDR1 is SGDLS and CDR2 YYNGEE. The CDR3 is CASSVGRGDPYNEQFF. CDR3 nucleotide sequence: TGTGCCAGCAGCGTAGGGCGGGGGGACCCCTACAATGAGCAGTTCTTC.

This chain uses TRBV5-4 with TRBJ2-5; 9 nucleotides align to TRBD1. This CDR3 has 15 amino acids. CDR1 is SGHNT and CDR2 is YYREEE in the germline V gene (reference sequence). V dropped 6 bases and J dropped 3; count of bases not matched to a gene: 9. The CDR3 reads CASTRTGVDKETQYF. The CDR3 region has the DNA TGTGCCAGCACCCGGACAGGGGTAGATAAAGAGACCCAGTACTTC.

This sequence joins TRBV10-3 and TRBJ1-3, with 8 bases identical to TRBD1. The germline CDR1 and CDR2 sequences are ENHRY and SYGVKD. V shed 6 bases and J 0 bases; nucleotides not matched to a gene: 4. The CDR3 loop spans 15 amino acids. The DNA for the CDR3 is TGTGCCATCAGCGGACAGGGACGCTCTGGAAACACCATATATTTT. Residues: CAISGQGRSGNTIYF.

V usage is TRBV6-1 and J usage is TRBJ1-4; no definite D call. Trimming removed 3 bases from V and 0 bases from J, with 14 bases in between. This CDR3 contains 17 residues. CDR1 is MNHNS, CDR2 SASEGT, per germline. The CDR3 reads CASSERDMGSTNEKLFF. The CDR3 bases are TGTGCCAGCAGTGAGCGGGATATGGGGTCAACTAATGAAAAACTGTTTTTT.

V and J are TRBV18 and TRBJ2-2; no clear D gene. The V end lost 10 bases, the J end lost 0 bases, and 9 bases lay between the germline ends. The germline gives CDR1 KGHSH, CDR2 LQKENI. The CDR3 length is 13 residues. CDR3: CAISETNTGELFF. The CDR3 nucleotides read TGTGCCATCTCCGAGACGAACACCGGGGAGCTGTTTTTT.

V and J are TRBV5-1 and TRBJ2-2; 7 bases agree with TRBD1. Germline V gene data show CDR1 as SGHRS and CDR2 as YFSETQ. The CDR3 is 15 amino acids. J was trimmed by 0 bases and V by 7 bases; bases with no gene match: 6. The CDR3 spells CASGTATTNTGELFF. The DNA for the CDR3 is TGCGCCAGCGGGACAGCTACTACGAACACCGGGGAGCTGTTTTTT.

A single count supports this clone. The chain joins TRBV5-1 to TRBJ1-1; a possible D gene is TRBD1 (6 bases). Trimming shortened V by 0 bases and J by 4 bases, and 13 bases separated the two germline ends. CDR1 and CDR2 (germline): SGHRS, YFSETQ. This CDR3 contains 15 residues. CDR3 in DNA: TGCGCCAGCAGCTTGGACAGGGTAGGGAGCACTGAAGCTTTCTTT. This encodes CASSLDRVGSTEAFF.

About this clone itself: Additional DNA sequences in this sample encode the identical CDR3. The CDR3 nucleotides are TGCGCCAGCAGCCTACGGACAGGGGGAAACACCGGGGAGCTGTTTTTT. Its translation: CASSLRTGGNTGELFF. The V gene is TRBV5-1, the J gene TRBJ2-2; 10 bases are a match to TRBD1. With V trimmed by 4 bases and J by 2 bases, 5 bases remained unmatched. Germline V gene sequence: CDR1 SGHRS, CDR2 YFSETQ. This CDR3 region has 16 residues.

The CDR3 loop is CSVVLWGQGLDEQYF. CDR3 sequence (DNA): TGCAGCGTTGTCCTATGGGGACAGGGGCTGGACGAGCAGTACTTC. V usage is TRBV29-1 and J usage is TRBJ2-7, with 10 bases aligning to TRBD1. The CDR3 runs to 15 residues. Germline assignment: CDR1 SQVTM and CDR2 ANQGSEA. V shed 4 bases, J shed 5 bases, and the junction held 11 bases outside the gene matches.

CDR3 sequence reads: CASTAGASNTGELFF. CDR3 sequence (DNA): TGTGCCAGCACGGCGGGGGCTTCGAACACCGGGGAGCTGTTTTTT. The chain combines TRBV6-5 with TRBJ2-2; possibly TRBD2 for D (7 bases). This CDR3 is 15 amino acids long. CDR1 MNHEY and CDR2 SVGAGI come from the germline V gene. The V gene lost 7 bases and the J gene lost 0 bases, with 12 bases spanning the gap.

This chain links TRBV30 with TRBJ2-2; 8 positions match TRBD2. The CDR3 covers 15 residues. Germline CDR1 GTSNPN, CDR2 SVGIG (reference sequence). The V and J ends lost 5 bases and 4 bases, in that order; junction bases with no gene match: 9. CDR3 region: CAWRRSGGVTGELFF. The CDR3 bases are TGTGCCTGGCGACGGAGCGGGGGTGTCACCGGGGAGCTGTTTTTT.

The chain is built from TRBV18 and TRBJ1-1; tentative D call: TRBD1 (5 bases). The ends were cut back, 3 bases at V and 11 bases at J, with 16 bases in the middle. Germline-derived CDR1 and CDR2 are KGHSH and LQKENI. The CDR3 is made up of 13 amino acids. The CDR3 spells CASSPDTGGSAFF. Here the CDR3 DNA reads TGTGCCAGCTCACCGGACACCGGCGGGAGCGCTTTCTTT. The full variable domain, rest sourced from reference TRBV18 and TRBJ1-1, is NAGVMQNPRHLVRRRGQEARLRCSPMKGHSHVYWYRQLPEEGLKFMVYLQKENIIDESGMPKERFSAEFPKEGPSILRIQQVVRGDSAAYFCASSPDTGGSAFFGQGTRLTVV.

The rearrangement uses TRBV25-1 and TRBJ2-1; perhaps TRBD1 as D (8 bases). V lost 2 bases, J lost 4 bases, and 15 bases lay in between. Germline CDR1 and CDR2: MGHDK and SYGVNS. There are 16 residues in the CDR3. The CDR3 nucleotides read TGTGCCAGCAGTGAACCACAGGGGGGGGTATACAATGAGCAGTTCTTC. It specifies CASSEPQGGVYNEQFF.

V is TRBV28 and J is TRBJ2-3; 12 bases are shared with TRBD2. CDR3 size: 14 residues. With 4 bases clipped from V and 7 bases from J, the junction kept 3 bases outside the gene matches. Germline assignment: CDR1 MDHEN and CDR2 SYDVKM. The CDR3 reads CASSWTSGINTQYF. CDR3 bases: TGTGCCAGCAGTTGGACTAGCGGGATTAATACGCAGTATTTT.

The rearrangement joins TRBV4-1 to TRBJ1-2, with 8 bases that match TRBD1. The CDR3 loop spans 15 amino acids. The trim removed 3 bases at V and 3 bases at J, leaving 6 bases unmatched. CDR1 and CDR2 from the germline V gene are MGHRA and YSYEKL. The CDR3 DNA is TGCGCCAGCAGCCATGTCGGACAGGGCTACTATGGCTACACCTTC. It codes for CASSHVGQGYYGYTF.

V usage is TRBV14 and J usage is TRBJ2-2, with D uncertain. This CDR3 is built from 16 residues. Trimming pared 4 bases from V and 0 bases from J, leaving 12 bases between. Per the germline V gene, CDR1 is SGHDN and CDR2 is FVKESK. CDR3 residues: CASSPLVRSNTGELFF. The CDR3 DNA reads TGTGCCAGCAGCCCCCTGGTCAGGTCGAACACCGGGGAGCTGTTTTTT.